The present TCR beta chain was sequenced within a study of immune heterogeneity within non-small cell lung tumors. Study details: Squamous cell carcinomas accounted for several of the tumors, non-squamous carcinomas for 10, and 1 was not otherwise specified.

A remark on this clonotype: Antigen specificity is unknown.

Multiplex PCR relied on 32 V and 13 J primers to amplify TCR beta CDR3. TCRdb redid the calling of the multiplex PCR reads with MiXCR, one entry per CDR3 protein. The sample consists of approximately 12,000 distinct CDR3 sequences, about 20% of them appearing once. The template for each sample was around 540 ng of genomic DNA, which had been extracted from bulk tumor tissue. During surgery, each primary tumor gave multiple biopsies spaced as far apart as possible. Enrolled individuals presented with untreated, newly diagnosed non-small cell lung cancer and received curative surgery. Study-wide results and limits: Tumor sites within a patient were found to share identical dominant CDR3 beta clonotypes, and site-unique high-frequency clones were also present. Between individual patients, the high-frequency T-cell receptor beta clonotypes largely differed.

The CDR3 is made up of 18 amino acids. J was trimmed by 0 bases and V by 11 bases; bases with no gene match: 18. Sequencing used lung tumor tissue. The TCR was taken from a man aged 60 to 69 with non-small cell lung cancer. V and J are TRBV12-3 or TRBV12-4 and TRBJ2-3, with 9 bases aligning to TRBD2. The CDR3 region is CAVADGLAGFPSTDTQYF. Here the CDR3 DNA reads TGTGCCGTCGCGGACGGGCTAGCGGGATTTCCTAGCACAGATACGCAGTATTTT.